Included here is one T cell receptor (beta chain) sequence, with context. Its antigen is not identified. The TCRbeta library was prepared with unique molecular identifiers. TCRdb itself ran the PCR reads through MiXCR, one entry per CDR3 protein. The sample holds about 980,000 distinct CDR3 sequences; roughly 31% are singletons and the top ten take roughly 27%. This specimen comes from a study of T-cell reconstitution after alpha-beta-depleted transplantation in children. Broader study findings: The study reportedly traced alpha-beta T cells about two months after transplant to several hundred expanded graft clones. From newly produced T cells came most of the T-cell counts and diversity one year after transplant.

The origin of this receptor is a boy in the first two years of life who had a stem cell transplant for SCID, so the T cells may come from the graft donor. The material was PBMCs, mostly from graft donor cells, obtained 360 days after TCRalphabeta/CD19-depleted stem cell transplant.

CDR3: CASSLDPPTDTQYF. Written as DNA, the CDR3 is TGCGCCAGCAGCTTGGACCCTCCCACAGATACGCAGTATTTT. The gene calls are TRBV5-1 and TRBJ2-3; D gene ambiguous. Germline V gives CDR1 SGHRS, CDR2 YFSETQ. CDR3 size: 14 residues. With 0 bases removed from V and 2 bases from J, the gap between germline ends came to 7 bases.